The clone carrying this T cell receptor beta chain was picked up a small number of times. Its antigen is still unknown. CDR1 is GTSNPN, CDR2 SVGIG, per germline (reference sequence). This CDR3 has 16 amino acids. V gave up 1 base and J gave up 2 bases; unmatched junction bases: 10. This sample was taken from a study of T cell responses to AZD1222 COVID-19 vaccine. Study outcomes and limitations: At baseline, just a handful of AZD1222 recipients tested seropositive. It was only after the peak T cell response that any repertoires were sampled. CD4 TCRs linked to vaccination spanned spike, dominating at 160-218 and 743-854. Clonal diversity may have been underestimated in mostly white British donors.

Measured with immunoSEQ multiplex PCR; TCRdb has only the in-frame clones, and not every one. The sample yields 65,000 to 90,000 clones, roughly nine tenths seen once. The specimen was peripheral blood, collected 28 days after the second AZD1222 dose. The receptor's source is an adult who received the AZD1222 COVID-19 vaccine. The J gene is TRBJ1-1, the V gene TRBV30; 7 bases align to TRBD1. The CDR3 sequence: CAWSGGPTGANTEAFF. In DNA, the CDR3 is TGTGCCTGGAGTGGGGGGCCTACAGGGGCAAACACTGAAGCTTTCTTT.